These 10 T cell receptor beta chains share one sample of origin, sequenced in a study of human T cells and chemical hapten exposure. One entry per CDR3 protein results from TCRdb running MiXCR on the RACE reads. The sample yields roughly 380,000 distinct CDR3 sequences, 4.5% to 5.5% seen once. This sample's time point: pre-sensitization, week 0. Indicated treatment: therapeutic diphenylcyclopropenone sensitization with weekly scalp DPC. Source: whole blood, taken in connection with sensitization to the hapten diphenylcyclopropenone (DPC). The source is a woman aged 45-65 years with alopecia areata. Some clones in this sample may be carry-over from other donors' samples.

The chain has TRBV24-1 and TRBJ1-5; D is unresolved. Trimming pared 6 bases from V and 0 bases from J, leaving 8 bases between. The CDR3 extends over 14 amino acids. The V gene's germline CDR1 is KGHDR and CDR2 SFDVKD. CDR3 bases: TGTGCCACCAGTTTAAGGTATAGCAATCAGCCCCAGCATTTT. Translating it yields CATSLRYSNQPQHF.

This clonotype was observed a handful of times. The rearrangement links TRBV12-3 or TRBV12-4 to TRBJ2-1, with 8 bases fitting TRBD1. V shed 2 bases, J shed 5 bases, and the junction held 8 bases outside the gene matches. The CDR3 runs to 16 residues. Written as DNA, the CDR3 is TGTGCCAGCAGTTTATCCCGGGACAGGCGAAACAATGAGCAGTTCTTC. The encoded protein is CASSLSRDRRNNEQFF.

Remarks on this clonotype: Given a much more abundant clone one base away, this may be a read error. The CDR3 DNA is TGTGCCAGCAGTGTAAGGGGACCCTCTTACATTGAGCAGTTCTTC. Protein: CASSVRGPSYIEQFF. This rearrangement joins TRBV2 to TRBJ2-1, with D possibly called TRBD1 or TRBD2 (5 bases each). Germline V gene sequence: CDR1 SNHLY, CDR2 FYNNEI. This CDR3 is built from 15 residues.

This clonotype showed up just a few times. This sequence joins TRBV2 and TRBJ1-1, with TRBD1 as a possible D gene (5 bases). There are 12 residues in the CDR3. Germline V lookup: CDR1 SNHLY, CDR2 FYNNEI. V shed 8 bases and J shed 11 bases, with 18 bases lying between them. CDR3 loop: CASSLMIRDAFF. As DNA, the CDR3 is TGTGCCAGCTCCTTGATGATCCGGGACGCTTTCTTT.

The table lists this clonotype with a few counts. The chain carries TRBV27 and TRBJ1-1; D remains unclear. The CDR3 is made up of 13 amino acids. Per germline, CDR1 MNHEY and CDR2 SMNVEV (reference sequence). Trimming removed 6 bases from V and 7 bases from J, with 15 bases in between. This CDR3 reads CASREEGTLEAFF. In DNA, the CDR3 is TGTGCCAGCAGAGAAGAAGGCACGCTTGAAGCTTTCTTT.

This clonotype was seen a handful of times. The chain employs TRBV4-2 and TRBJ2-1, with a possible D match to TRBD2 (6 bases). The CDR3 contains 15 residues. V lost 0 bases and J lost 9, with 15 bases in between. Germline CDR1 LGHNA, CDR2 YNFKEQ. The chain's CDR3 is CASSQEYREWGEQFF. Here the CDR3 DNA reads TGTGCCAGCAGCCAAGAATACCGGGAGTGGGGTGAGCAGTTCTTC.

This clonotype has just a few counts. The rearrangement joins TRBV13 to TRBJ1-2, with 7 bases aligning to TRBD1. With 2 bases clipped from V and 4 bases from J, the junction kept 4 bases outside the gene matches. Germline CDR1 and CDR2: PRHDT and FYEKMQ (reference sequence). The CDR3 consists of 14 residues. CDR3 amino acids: CASSLQGESYGYTF. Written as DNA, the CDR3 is TGTGCCAGCAGCTTACAGGGGGAGAGCTATGGCTACACCTTC.

This chain's CDR3 is CSARDPVQAKNIQYF. CDR3 in DNA: TGCAGTGCTAGAGATCCGGTGCAAGCCAAAAACATTCAGTACTTC. The chain recombines TRBV20-1 with TRBJ2-4, with D hard to call. The V and J ends lost 0 bases and 0 bases respectively, with 9 bases between them. Per the germline V gene, CDR1 is DFQATT and CDR2 is SNEGSKA (reference sequence). The CDR3 covers 15 residues.

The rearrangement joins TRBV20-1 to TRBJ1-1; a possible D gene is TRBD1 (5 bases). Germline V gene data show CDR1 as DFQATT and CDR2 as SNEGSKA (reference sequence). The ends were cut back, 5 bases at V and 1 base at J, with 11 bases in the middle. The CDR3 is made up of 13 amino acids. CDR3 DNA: TGCAGTGCTCCTGACAGTCAGAACACTGAAGCTTTCTTT. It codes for CSAPDSQNTEAFF.

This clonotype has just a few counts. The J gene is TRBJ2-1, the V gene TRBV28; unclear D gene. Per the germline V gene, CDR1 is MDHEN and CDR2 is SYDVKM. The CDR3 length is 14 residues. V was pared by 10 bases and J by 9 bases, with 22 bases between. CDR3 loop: CATLGNFEDGEQFF. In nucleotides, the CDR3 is TGTGCCACCTTAGGGAATTTCGAGGACGGTGAGCAGTTCTTC.